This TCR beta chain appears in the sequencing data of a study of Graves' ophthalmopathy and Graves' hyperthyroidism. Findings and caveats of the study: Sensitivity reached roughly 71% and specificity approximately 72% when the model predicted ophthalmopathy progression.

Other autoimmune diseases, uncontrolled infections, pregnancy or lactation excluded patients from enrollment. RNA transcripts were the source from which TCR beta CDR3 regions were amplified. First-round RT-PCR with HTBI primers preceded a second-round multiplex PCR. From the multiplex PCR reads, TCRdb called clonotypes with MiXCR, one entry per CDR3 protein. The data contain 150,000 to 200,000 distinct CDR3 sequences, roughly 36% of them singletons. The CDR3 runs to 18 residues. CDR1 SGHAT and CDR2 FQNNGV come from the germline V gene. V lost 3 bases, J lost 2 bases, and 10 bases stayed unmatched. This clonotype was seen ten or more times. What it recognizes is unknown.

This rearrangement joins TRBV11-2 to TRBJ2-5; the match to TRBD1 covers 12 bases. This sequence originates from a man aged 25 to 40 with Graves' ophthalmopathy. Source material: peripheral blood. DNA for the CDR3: TGTGCCAGCAGCTTCCTCCGGGACAGGGGGCTGGGGCAAGAGACCCAGTACTTC. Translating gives CASSFLRDRGLGQETQYF.